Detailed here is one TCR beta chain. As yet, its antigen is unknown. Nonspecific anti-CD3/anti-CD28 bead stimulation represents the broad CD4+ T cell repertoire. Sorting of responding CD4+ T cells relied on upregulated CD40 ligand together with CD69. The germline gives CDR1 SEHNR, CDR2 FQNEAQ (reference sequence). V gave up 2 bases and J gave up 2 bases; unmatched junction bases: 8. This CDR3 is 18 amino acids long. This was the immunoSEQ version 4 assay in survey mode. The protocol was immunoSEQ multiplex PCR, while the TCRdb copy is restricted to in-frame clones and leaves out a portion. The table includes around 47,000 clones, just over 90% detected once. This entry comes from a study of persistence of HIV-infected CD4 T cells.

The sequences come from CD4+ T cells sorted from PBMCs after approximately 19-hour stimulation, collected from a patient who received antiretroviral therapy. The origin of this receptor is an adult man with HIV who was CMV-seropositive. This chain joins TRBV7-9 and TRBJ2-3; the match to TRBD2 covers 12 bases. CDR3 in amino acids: CASSLMERLAGVTDTQYF. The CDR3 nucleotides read TGTGCCAGCAGCTTAATGGAGCGACTAGCGGGGGTCACAGATACGCAGTATTTT. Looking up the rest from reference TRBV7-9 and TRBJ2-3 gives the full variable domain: DTGVSQNPRHKITKRGQNVTFRCDPISEHNRLYWYRQTLGQGPEFLTYFQNEAQLEKSRLLSDRFSAERPKGSFSTLEIQRTEQGDSAMYLCASSLMERLAGVTDTQYFGPGTRLTVL.